This T cell receptor (beta chain) was retrieved from a study of beta chain features in type 1 diabetes. A remark on this clone: Its antigen remains unidentified.

This CDR3 is 15 amino acids long. Germline V CDR1 and CDR2: SQVTM, ANQGSEA. V was cut by 6 bases and J by 5 bases, with 17 bases left in between. Cell sorting via CD45RO/CCR7/CD25/CD127/CD95/CD27 was performed to obtain CD4+ naive, central memory, regulatory and stem cell-like memory cells. The sequenced template was cDNA made from the entire isolated RNA. For naive, central memory and regulatory T cell samples, reads averaged approximately 3.9 million. Sequenced by immunoSEQ multiplex PCR; TCRdb stores in-frame clones only, minus some. The data show 150,000 or so clones, with 9.7% seen just once and 0.65% held by the top ten. Study findings and constraints: Here, the possible influence of HLA type (on TCRB rearrangement) remained unresolved. PCR might preferentially amplify shorter templates, equally in patients and controls.

This chain connects TRBV29-1 to TRBJ1-6; TRBD1 is a possible D gene (6 bases). Sequencing used central memory CD4+ T cells from blood. This clonotype originated in a woman in her thirties or forties in good health. The CDR3, as DNA: TGCAGCGTAACTGTTTCCGGGACAAATAATTCACCCCTCCACTTT. It codes for CSVTVSGTNNSPLHF.